A selection of T cell receptor beta chains follows, all from one sample in a study of B cell selection in AIRE deficiency. TCRdb's copy holds only in-frame clones and misses some; the assay was immunoSEQ multiplex PCR. The repertoire has 20,000 to 30,000 clones, roughly 90% of them found once; the top ten carry approximately 1%. Sequencing was performed on CD4+CD25+ Tregs sorted from PBMCs. The receptors come from a human donor in good health. The CDR3 runs from the conserved cysteine through the conserved F or W. D genes are given only for firm matches. For some rows the clone size is stated as once, few or many, or as a class when expanded; others skip it.

abundance	d_gene	v_gene	j_gene	CDR3aa	CDR3nt
once	NA	TRBV25-1	TRBJ2-7	CASSAQGRNEQYF	TGTGCCAGCAGTGCGCAGGGGAGGAACGAGCAGTACTTC
NA	NA	TRBV6-5	TRBJ1-1	CASSYGPGRTAEAFF	TGTGCCAGCAGTTACGGCCCCGGGAGAACCGCTGAAGCTTTCTTT
NA	NA	TRBV27	TRBJ1-6	CASKYNGAGDNSPLHF	TGTGCCAGCAAATACAACGGGGCAGGGGATAATTCACCCCTCCACTTT
NA	TRBD1	TRBV9	TRBJ2-3	CASSLEPDRGPLGTDTQYF	TGTGCCAGCAGCCTAGAGCCTGACAGGGGACCACTCGGCACAGATACGCAGTATTTT
NA	TRBD2	TRBV19	TRBJ2-5	CASSLGTSGGETQYF	TGTGCCAGTAGTCTCGGGACTAGCGGGGGGGAGACCCAGTACTTC
NA	TRBD1	TRBV29-1	TRBJ1-2	CSAEYPGQGYYGYTF	TGCAGCGCCGAGTATCCGGGACAGGGGTACTATGGCTACACCTTC
once	NA	TRBV7-9	TRBJ2-2	CASRPQGYTGELFF	TGTGCCAGCAGACCACAGGGATACACCGGGGAGCTGTTTTTT
NA	NA	TRBV7-9	TRBJ1-2	CASSRTSFDYGYTF	TGTGCCAGCAGCCGTACGAGCTTCGACTATGGCTACACCTTC
once	NA	TRBV18	TRBJ1-6	CASSEKMTGHNSPLHF	TGTGCCAGCTCAGAAAAGATGACGGGCCATAATTCACCCCTCCACTTT
NA	NA	TRBV11-3	TRBJ1-1	CASSFNRNTEAFF	TGTGCCAGCAGCTTTAACCGGAACACTGAAGCTTTCTTT
NA	NA	TRBV7-9	TRBJ1-6	CASSWGGNSPLHF	TGTGCCAGCAGCTGGGGGGGGAATTCACCCCTCCACTTT
few	NA	TRBV27	TRBJ2-7	CASSFLPHYEQYF	TGTGCCAGCAGTTTTTTGCCCCACTACGAGCAGTACTTC
NA	NA	TRBV27	TRBJ1-5	CASSFGPVGNQPQHF	TGTGCCAGCAGTTTCGGGCCTGTGGGCAATCAGCCCCAGCATTTT
NA	TRBD1	TRBV27	TRBJ1-5	CASSFLPWTGDQPQHF	TGTGCCAGCAGTTTTCTCCCTTGGACAGGGGACCAGCCCCAGCATTTT
NA	TRBD1	TRBV10-3	TRBJ1-1	CAISVDRGNTEAFF	TGTGCCATCAGTGTCGACAGGGGGAACACTGAAGCTTTCTTT
once	NA	TRBV27	TRBJ2-7	CASSPLGSPLKQYF	TGTGCCAGCAGTCCCCTCGGGTCCCCTCTGAAGCAGTACTTC
NA	NA	TRBV11-2	TRBJ2-5	CASSPFIGQSQETQYF	TGTGCCAGCAGCCCCTTTATAGGGCAGTCCCAAGAGACCCAGTACTTC
NA	NA	TRBV13	TRBJ1-1	CASSLFRGRTEAFF	TGTGCCAGCAGTCTCTTCAGGGGACGGACTGAAGCTTTCTTT